Given below is one TCR beta chain in context. Its antigen is unidentified. Generated by immunoSEQ multiplex PCR, the TCRdb table keeps only in-frame clones and is missing some. The data show over 90,000 clones, about nine tenths seen once. This entry belongs to a study of T cell responses to AZD1222 COVID-19 vaccine. Study summary: Whether given at about 4 or about 12 weeks, second doses were pooled. General study points: Regions 160-218 and 743-854 held dominance among vaccine-associated CD4 TCRs, which spanned spike. Repertoire samples came only from after the peak T cell response.

Germline V gives CDR1 SGHTA, CDR2 FQGTGA. The CDR3 is 13 residues long. V trimming: 5 bases; J trimming: 4 bases; junction bases outside the gene matches: 3. The J gene is TRBJ2-3, the V gene TRBV7-3; 7 nucleotides agree with TRBD1. The sequencing used peripheral blood, collected on day 0 of AZD1222 vaccination. The origin of this receptor is an adult in good health. The CDR3 coding sequence is TGTGCCAGCAGCCCAACAGGGGCAGATACGCAGTATTTT. Protein product: CASSPTGADTQYF.